The clone carrying this T cell receptor beta chain was counted once. The sample originates from a study of blood T cell repertoires in COVID-19. Background on the study: COVID-19 samples collected from the United States, Italy and Spain covered acute and convalescent phases.

Authors' methods: Reference gene primer amplification gave estimated nucleated cell counts. Here immunoSEQ multiplex PCR was the method, and the copy in TCRdb shows in-frame clones only, minus some. Clonal size and the V and J genes are those of that table, whereas D and trimming came from the DNA. The sample shows 120,000 or so clones, around nine tenths of them seen only once. V was pared by 4 bases and J by 0 bases, with 13 bases between. Germline values: CDR1 SGHTS, CDR2 YDEGEE. The CDR3 extends over 15 amino acids. V is TRBV5-8 and J is TRBJ1-1; D gene ambiguous. The specimen was peripheral blood. The receptor's source is a woman aged 50 to 65 with active or convalescent COVID-19. The CDR3 protein is CASSPRQVLNTEAFF. The CDR3 nucleotides read TGTGCCAGCAGCCCGAGACAAGTGTTGAACACTGAAGCTTTCTTT. Full variable domain (remainder filled in from reference TRBV5-8 and TRBJ1-1): EAGVTQSPTHLIKTRGQQATLRCSPISGHTSVYWYQQALGLGLQFLLWYDEGEERNRGNFPPRFSGRQFPNYSSELNVNALELEDSALYLCASSPRQVLNTEAFFGQGTRLTVV.